This T cell receptor beta chain was captured by sequencing in a study of beta chain features in type 1 diabetes (dated by TCRdb to 2017 to 2018). In terms of the full investigation: Patients and healthy donors did not differ in mean age, gender distribution, total cell number or subset yield. A total of some 100,000,000 sorted cells were examined across all samples, and the number of cells per subset was strongly correlated with RNA yield. The study compared TCRB repertoires of sorted circulating CD4+ T cell subsets between recently diagnosed type 1 diabetes patients and matched healthy donors. Whereas all 28 donors provided naive and central memory subsets, regulatory and stem cell-like memory subsets were isolated from just 8 patients and about eight healthy donors.

This clone has a handful of counts. What this receptor recognizes is not known. Qualities for individual bases were not recorded, and no much larger clone is one base off. V sheds 3 bases and J sheds 4 bases, leaving 10 bases between their ends. The germline V gene yields MDHEN for CDR1 and SYDVKM for CDR2. CDR3 length: 14 amino acids, cysteine to phenylalanine. Left in the record is the CDR3 DNA by itself, 42 bases read in frame from the first base. The entire isolated RNA was reverse transcribed using the High Capacity cDNA Reverse Transcription Kit, and thus expressed TCRB transcripts were sequenced. Naive, central memory and regulatory T cell samples underwent deep immunoSEQ sequencing, averaging about 3.3 million total reads per sample. Sorted cells were lysed in RLT buffer and RNA was extracted with DNase-treated RNeasy Micro or Mini kits, depending on cell number. To prevent cross-contamination, every cell subset was processed on its own, while patient and healthy donor samples were processed together. The immunoSEQ multiplex PCR was used to amplify TCRB sequences from cDNA, yielding 87-bp fragments that span the CDR3 region. Amplicons were sequenced on the Illumina HiSeq platform. Turning to the authors' computational methods: Synthetic template baselines were used to correct PCR bias computationally, reads within Hamming distance 2 were collapsed together, and singletons that could not be merged were discarded. Reads were aligned against IMGT so that V, D and J genes, CDR3 length and insertions or deletions at six rearrangement sites could be assigned. Clonotype counts were normalized to sorted cell number within each subset before computing true diversity and Gini coefficients with the tcR R package. The overlap coefficient, calculated on TCRB nucleotide sequences, was used to quantify repertoire sharing. Out-of-frame TCRB sequences from naive cells were analyzed to stand in for the pre-selection repertoire. TCRdb retrieved this table from immuneACCESS and kept in-frame rearrangements only. Not all clones are present; in checked studies, unresolved V genes account for under half, and no reason is known for the remainder. V, J and clone size reflect that table, while D and trimming were determined from the DNA. This sample comprises about 280,000 clones, over 14% of them detected only once. The ten largest clonotypes hold 0.015% to 0.019% of the sample.

Each donor gave one peripheral blood draw, roughly 110 mL on average, collected into heparinised tubes. Naive, central memory, regulatory and stem cell-like memory CD4+ T cells were sorted on a BD FACSAria II using a panel including CD45RO, CCR7, CD25, CD127, CD95 and CD27. Purity was above 95% for every sorted population. Right away, PBMCs were isolated by Lymphoprep density gradient centrifugation and were stained directly, with no culture step. To minimize batch effects, samples were stained and sorted in pairs, one healthy donor with one patient per experiment. Beyond this particular receptor, the publication reports: Type 1 diabetes patients showed a moderate but significant shortening of TCRB CDR3 length in all four CD4+ subsets. Naive, central memory and regulatory TCRB repertoires appeared to be more similar among patients than among healthy donors. Because cDNA rather than genomic DNA was sequenced, highly expressing activated cells could have been over-represented, although no difference in activation and CD3 levels was found between groups. PCR might favor shorter templates, but patient and control samples were amplified and corrected together, so any skew would affect both groups equally. At VDJ recombination sites, patients with type 1 diabetes made fewer insertions and deleted more nucleotides, a pattern implying thymic rearrangement abnormalities. Because small numbers of individuals were included in the HLA sub-analyses, any influence of HLA type on TCRB rearrangement was left unresolved.

The TCR comes from a man younger than 35 with type 1 diabetes. The chain joins TRBV28 to TRBJ2-1, and TRBD2 may be the D gene, going by 6 matching bases. Input material: naive CD4+ T cells from blood. According to the study, the label for this sample's cell subset or site signals: true naive CD4+ T cells. The CDR3 corresponds to CASSFTSKYNEQFF. The nucleotides are TGTGCCAGCAGTTTTACTAGCAAGTACAATGAGCAGTTCTTC.